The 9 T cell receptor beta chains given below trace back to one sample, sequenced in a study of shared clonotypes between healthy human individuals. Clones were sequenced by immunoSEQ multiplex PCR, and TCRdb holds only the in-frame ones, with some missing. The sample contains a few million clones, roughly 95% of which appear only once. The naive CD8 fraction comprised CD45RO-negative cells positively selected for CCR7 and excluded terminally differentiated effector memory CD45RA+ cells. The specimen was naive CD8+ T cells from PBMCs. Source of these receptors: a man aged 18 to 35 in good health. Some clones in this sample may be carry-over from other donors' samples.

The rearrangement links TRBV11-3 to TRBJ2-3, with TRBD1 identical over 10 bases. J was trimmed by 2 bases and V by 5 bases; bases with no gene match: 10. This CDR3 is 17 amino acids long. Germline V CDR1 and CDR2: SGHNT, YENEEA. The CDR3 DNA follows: TGTGCCAGCAGCCCCTCCCGGGACAGGGGACTCACAGATACGCAGTATTTT. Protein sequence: CASSPSRDRGLTDTQYF.

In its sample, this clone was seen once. The CDR3 coding sequence is TGTGCCATCTGGAGGGGGAAGGGCACTGAAGCTTTCTTT. Residues: CAIWRGKGTEAFF. This chain connects TRBV28 to TRBJ1-1; TRBD1 might be the D (6 bases). The CDR3 consists of 13 residues. Trimming removed 10 bases at V and 4 bases at J, with 16 bases between. Per germline, CDR1 MDHEN and CDR2 SYDVKM.

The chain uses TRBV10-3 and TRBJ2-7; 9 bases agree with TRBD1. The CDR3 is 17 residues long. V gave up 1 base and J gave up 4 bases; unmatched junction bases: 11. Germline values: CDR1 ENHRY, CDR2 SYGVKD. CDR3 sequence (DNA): TGTGCCATCAGTGAGTTAAGGTCTCAGGACAGGGGATACGAGCAGTACTTC. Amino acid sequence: CAISELRSQDRGYEQYF.

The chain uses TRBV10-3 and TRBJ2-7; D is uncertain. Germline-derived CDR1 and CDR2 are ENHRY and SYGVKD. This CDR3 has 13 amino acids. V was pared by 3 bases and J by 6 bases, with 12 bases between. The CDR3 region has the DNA TGTGCCATCAGTGACCTCCTAGAGCCCGAGCAGTACTTC. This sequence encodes CAISDLLEPEQYF.

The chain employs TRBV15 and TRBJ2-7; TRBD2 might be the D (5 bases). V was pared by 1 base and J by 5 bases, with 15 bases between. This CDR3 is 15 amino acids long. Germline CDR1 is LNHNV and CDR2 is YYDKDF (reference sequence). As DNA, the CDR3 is TGTGCCACCAGCAGAGTCGGGCTGAGGGAAAACGAGCAGTACTTC. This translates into CATSRVGLRENEQYF.

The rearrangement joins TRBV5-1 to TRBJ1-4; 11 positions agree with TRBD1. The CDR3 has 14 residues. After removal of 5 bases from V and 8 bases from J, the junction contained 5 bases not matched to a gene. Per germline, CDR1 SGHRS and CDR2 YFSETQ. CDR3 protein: CASRPDRGREKLFF. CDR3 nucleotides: TGCGCCAGCAGACCGGACAGGGGGCGGGAAAAACTGTTTTTT.

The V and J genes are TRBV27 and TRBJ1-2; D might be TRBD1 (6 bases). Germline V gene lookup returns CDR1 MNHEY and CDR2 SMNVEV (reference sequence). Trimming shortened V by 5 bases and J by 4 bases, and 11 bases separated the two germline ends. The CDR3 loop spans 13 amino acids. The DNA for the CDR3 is TGTGCCAGCAGTCCCGCAGGGGCCTATGGCTACACCTTC. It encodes CASSPAGAYGYTF.

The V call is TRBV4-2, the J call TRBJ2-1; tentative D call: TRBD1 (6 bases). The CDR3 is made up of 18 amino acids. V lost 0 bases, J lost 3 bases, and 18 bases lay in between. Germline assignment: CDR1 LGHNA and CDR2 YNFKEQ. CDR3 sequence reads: CASSQEGLGRGLYNEQFF. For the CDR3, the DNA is TGTGCCAGCAGCCAAGAAGGTCTAGGCAGGGGCCTCTACAATGAGCAGTTCTTC.

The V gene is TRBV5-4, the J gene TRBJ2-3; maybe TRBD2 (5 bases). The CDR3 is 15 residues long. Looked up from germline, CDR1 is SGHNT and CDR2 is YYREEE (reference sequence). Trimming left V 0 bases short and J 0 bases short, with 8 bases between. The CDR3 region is CASSLVGGSTDTQYF. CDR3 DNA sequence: TGTGCCAGCAGCTTGGTCGGAGGCAGCACAGATACGCAGTATTTT.